Shown below are 29 T cell receptor beta chains from a single sample sequenced in a study of blood T cell repertoires in COVID-19. Generated by immunoSEQ multiplex PCR, the TCRdb table keeps only in-frame clones and is missing some. The sample lists approximately 190,000 clones, roughly 87% seen once, with 20% to 25% in the top ten. Sequenced input: peripheral blood. The receptors originated from a man aged 55 to 69 with active or convalescent COVID-19.

J is TRBJ1-6 and V is TRBV5-1; D perhaps matches TRBD1 (5 bases). The CDR3 covers 15 residues. Between the trimmed V and J ends, which lost 4 bases and 6 bases, there was a span of 14 bases. CDR1 and CDR2 (germline): SGHRS, YFSETQ. Here the CDR3 DNA reads TGCGCCAGCAGCACAGACAGACCAACTAATTCACCCCTCCACTTT. This encodes CASSTDRPTNSPLHF.

V usage is TRBV3-1 (or the pseudogene TRBV3-2) and J usage is TRBJ2-5, with D possibly being TRBD2 (7 bases). Germline loops: CDR1 LGHDT, CDR2 YNNKEL (reference sequence). V gave up 8 bases and J gave up 5 bases, with 12 bases separating them. This CDR3 comprises 12 residues. The CDR3 reads CASGGAGETQYF. For the CDR3, the DNA is TGTGCCAGCGGGGGGGCCGGGGAGACCCAGTACTTC.

This clone was detected only once. The genes are TRBV11-1 and TRBJ2-2; D is perhaps TRBD2 (6 bases). V gave up 5 bases and J gave up 3 bases, with 7 bases separating them. CDR3 size: 13 residues. Germline V CDR1 and CDR2: SGHAT, FQDESV (reference sequence). CDR3 protein: CASSRDYTGELFF. The CDR3 bases are TGTGCCAGCAGCCGGGACTACACCGGGGAGCTGTTTTTT.

This chain links TRBV12-3 or TRBV12-4 with TRBJ1-3; 10 bases agree with TRBD1. This CDR3 comprises 13 residues. Trimming cost V 3 bases and J 15 bases; bases outside gene matches: 8. The DNA of the CDR3 is TGTGCCAGCAGTTTCAGGGACAGGGGAGCTAGATATTTT. It specifies CASSFRDRGARYF.

This clone was detected only once. The rearrangement uses TRBV12-2 and TRBJ1-1. TRBV12-2 corresponds to a pseudogene. This CDR3 contains 13 residues. CDR3 sequence reads: CASRPRRPHEAFF. CDR3 bases: TGTGCAAGTCGCCCTCGGAGGCCCCATGAAGCTTTCTTT.

The sample holds many counts of this clone. The V call is TRBV5-4, the J call TRBJ1-6; D possibly corresponds to TRBD1 (6 bases). Germline V gives CDR1 SGHNT, CDR2 YYREEE (reference sequence). Trimming took 0 bases from V and 6 from J, leaving 13 bases between them. The CDR3 totals 16 residues. The CDR3 bases are TGTGCCAGCAGCTTGGGCGGCAGGGGCCTTAATTCACCCCTCCACTTT. The encoded protein is CASSLGGRGLNSPLHF. The entire variable domain, with the rest obtained from reference TRBV5-4 and TRBJ1-6, is as follows: ETGVTQSPTHLIKTRGQQVTLRCSSQSGHNTVSWYQQALGQGPQFIFQYYREEENGRGNFPPRFSGLQFPNYSSELNVNALELDDSALYLCASSLGGRGLNSPLHFGNGTRLTVT.

The J gene is TRBJ1-2, the V gene TRBV5-1; 11 bases fit TRBD1. Germline V lookup: CDR1 SGHRS, CDR2 YFSETQ. Trimming took 2 bases from V and 7 from J; bases not matched to a gene: 4. The CDR3 runs 14 residues. CDR3 in amino acids: CASSFGTGGSGYTF. The DNA of the CDR3 is TGCGCCAGCAGCTTTGGGACAGGGGGAAGTGGCTACACCTTC.

The chain combines TRBV15 with TRBJ2-3, with D possibly being TRBD2 (6 bases). The CDR3 contains 16 residues. Between the trimmed V and J ends, which lost 5 bases and 3 bases, there was a span of 18 bases. Germline V lookup: CDR1 LNHNV, CDR2 YYDKDF (reference sequence). CDR3 DNA: TGTGCCACCAGCGGTTTGAGGTCGGCGGGAACAGATACGCAGTATTTT. The encoded protein is CATSGLRSAGTDTQYF.

The rearrangement uses TRBV2 and TRBJ2-2, with TRBD1 matching 8 bases. V trimming: 7 bases; J trimming: 5 bases; junction bases outside the gene matches: 12. Per germline, CDR1 SNHLY and CDR2 FYNNEI. The CDR3 sequence is 16 residues long. CDR3 DNA: TGTGCCAGCACGACGACAGCCGGGACAGGTACCGGGGAGCTGTTTTTT. Translation gives CASTTTAGTGTGELFF.

The gene calls are TRBV9 and TRBJ1-1; 7 positions agree with TRBD1. The CDR3 contains 14 residues. V shed 4 bases and J 1 base; nucleotides not matched to a gene: 4. The germline CDR1 and CDR2 sequences are SGDLS and YYNGEE. The CDR3 reads CASSPRQGNTEAFF. DNA of the CDR3: TGTGCCAGCAGCCCCCGACAGGGGAACACTGAAGCTTTCTTT.

The chain combines TRBV18 with TRBJ1-5, with TRBD1 identical over 7 bases. This CDR3 spans 14 amino acids. V lost 5 bases to trimming and J lost 2 bases; unmatched junction nucleotides: 3. Looked up from germline, CDR1 is KGHSH and CDR2 is LQKENI. The CDR3 nucleotides read TGTGCCAGCTCAGCAACAGGGGGCAATCAGCCCCAGCATTTT. This gives the protein CASSATGGNQPQHF.

A single count supports this clone. The V gene is TRBV24-1, the J gene TRBJ1-5, with TRBD1 matching 8 bases. V lost 1 base and J lost 0; bases outside the gene matches: 7. The V gene's germline CDR1 is KGHDR and CDR2 SFDVKD. This CDR3 is 18 amino acids long. CDR3 sequence reads: CATSDFPWTGYSNQPQHF. In nucleotides, the CDR3 is TGTGCCACCAGTGATTTCCCTTGGACAGGGTATAGCAATCAGCCCCAGCATTTT.

V is TRBV6-5 and J is TRBJ2-4; 7 bases agree with TRBD1. The V and J ends lost 5 bases and 4 bases, in that order; junction bases with no gene match: 5. CDR1 is MNHEY and CDR2 is SVGAGI in the germline V gene. CDR3 length equals 14 residues. Here the CDR3 DNA reads TGTGCCAGCAGTCCAATGGGACAGAAAAACATTCAGTACTTC. Its protein is CASSPMGQKNIQYF.

The chain has TRBV18 and TRBJ1-1; 9 bases fit TRBD1. J lost 1 base, V lost 3 bases, and 0 bases had no gene match. The germline V gene encodes CDR1 KGHSH and CDR2 LQKENI. The CDR3 consists of 14 residues. The CDR3 loop reads CASSPDRGNTEAFF. The DNA for the CDR3 is TGTGCCAGCTCACCGGACAGGGGGAACACTGAAGCTTTCTTT.

This chain links TRBV5-1 with TRBJ1-2, with 8 bases identical to TRBD1. Germline loops: CDR1 SGHRS, CDR2 YFSETQ. The CDR3 loop spans 15 amino acids. Trimming removed 2 bases from V and 1 base from J; junction bases left unmatched: 4. The CDR3 sequence: CASSLGQGDNYGYTF. In DNA form, the CDR3 reads TGCGCCAGCAGCTTAGGACAGGGAGATAACTATGGCTACACCTTC.

The chain joins TRBV4-1 to TRBJ1-2; 9 positions agree with TRBD1. This CDR3 spans 14 amino acids. V gave up 5 bases and J gave up 2 bases; unmatched junction bases: 3. In germline, CDR1 is MGHRA, CDR2 YSYEKL. The CDR3 bases are TGCGCCAGCAGCGGGACAGGGAGGAACTATGGCTACACCTTC. This encodes CASSGTGRNYGYTF.

This clone appeared a few times. The chain has TRBV7-2 and TRBJ1-4; a weak D match, TRBD1 (6 bases). The CDR3 runs to 18 residues. CDR1 is SGHTA, CDR2 FQGNSA, per germline. The V end was cut by 2 bases, the J end by 0 bases, with 16 bases between. The CDR3 loop is CASSLNRPGGTTNEKLFF. CDR3 nucleotide sequence: TGTGCCAGCAGCTTAAATAGGCCGGGGGGCACAACTAATGAAAAACTGTTTTTT.

This chain links TRBV29-1 with TRBJ2-6, with TRBD1 matching 8 bases. The V gene's germline CDR1 is SQVTM and CDR2 ANQGSEA. The CDR3 has 12 amino acids. V trimming: 8 bases; J trimming: 10 bases; junction bases outside the gene matches: 7. CDR3 residues: CSSLTGDNVLTF. CDR3 coding DNA: TGCAGCTCCCTGACAGGGGATAACGTCCTGACTTTC. The whole variable domain, filled in from reference TRBV29-1 and TRBJ2-6, reads SAVISQKPSRDICQRGTSLTIQCQVDSQVTMMFWYRQQPGQSLTLIATANQGSEATYESGFVIDKFPISRPNLTFSTLTVSNMSPEDSSIYLCSSLTGDNVLTFGAGSRLTVL.

The genes are TRBV27 and TRBJ1-2; TRBD1 matches at 8 bases. The CDR3 loop spans 14 amino acids. Germline loops: CDR1 MNHEY, CDR2 SMNVEV (reference sequence). The V and J ends lost 2 bases and 4 bases, in that order; junction bases with no gene match: 3. CDR3: CASSLQGAGYGYTF. The CDR3 coding sequence is TGTGCCAGCAGTTTACAGGGGGCTGGCTATGGCTACACCTTC.

The J gene is TRBJ2-5, the V gene TRBV5-1, with D possibly matching TRBD1 (7 bases). V shed 4 bases and J shed 5 bases, with 21 bases lying between them. This CDR3 contains 16 residues. Germline V gene sequence: CDR1 SGHRS, CDR2 YFSETQ. CDR3 region: CASSLATGPGVETQYF. In DNA, the CDR3 is TGCGCCAGCAGCCTAGCGACAGGGCCTGGGGTGGAGACCCAGTACTTC.

The V and J genes are TRBV6-5 and TRBJ1-2; TRBD1 agrees at 7 bases. Germline V gives CDR1 MNHEY, CDR2 SVGAGI. The V segment lost 4 bases and the J segment 6 bases; nucleotides outside the gene matches: 8. This CDR3 contains 14 residues. As DNA, the CDR3 is TGTGCCAGCAGTTCCTCCACAGGGGATCATGGCTACACCTTC. Translation: CASSSSTGDHGYTF.

This chain uses TRBV9 with TRBJ1-3, with D unclear. Germline values: CDR1 SGDLS, CDR2 YYNGEE. CDR3 size: 17 residues. Trimming took off 4 bases at V and 0 bases at J, with 17 bases between the two ends. For the CDR3, the DNA is TGTGCCAGCAGCCCAGAGGTAGATACCTACTCTGGAAACACCATATATTTT. It specifies CASSPEVDTYSGNTIYF.

The V gene is TRBV6-5, the J gene TRBJ2-4; D ambiguous. Germline CDR1 is MNHEY and CDR2 is SVGAGI. V was cut by 9 bases and J by 6 bases, with 6 bases left in between. This CDR3 comprises 10 residues. As DNA, the CDR3 is TGTGCCAGACACATAAACATTCAGTACTTC. This gives the protein CARHINIQYF.

The CDR3 DNA follows: TGTGCCAGTAGTCAACCAGGGGGATCTAATGAAAAACTGTTTTTT. Its translation: CASSQPGGSNEKLFF. This rearrangement joins TRBV19 to TRBJ1-4; TRBD1 matches at 7 bases. This CDR3 has 15 residues. The J segment lost 3 bases and the V segment lost 5 bases, leaving 6 bases of the junction unmatched. Germline loops: CDR1 LNHDA, CDR2 SQIVND (reference sequence).

The V and J genes are TRBV6-2 or TRBV6-3 and TRBJ1-5; D not resolved. The CDR3 sequence is 14 residues long. Trimming took off 6 bases at V and 4 bases at J, with 13 bases between the two ends. The germline V gene has CDR1 MNHEY and CDR2 SVGEGT. The CDR3: CASSLTNFNQPQHF. CDR3 in DNA: TGTGCCAGCAGCCTCACGAACTTTAATCAGCCCCAGCATTTT.

The CDR3 reads CASSAGLPQETQYF. The CDR3 coding sequence is TGTGCCAGCAGCGCTGGACTGCCCCAAGAGACCCAGTACTTC. V is TRBV9 and J is TRBJ2-5, with TRBD2 as a possible D gene (5 bases). This CDR3 has 14 residues. CDR1 and CDR2 from the germline V gene are SGDLS and YYNGEE. The V and J ends lost 3 bases and 1 base respectively, with 10 bases between them.

The chain uses TRBV18 and TRBJ1-1; a weak D match, TRBD1 (6 bases). The germline V gene has CDR1 KGHSH and CDR2 LQKENI. There are 13 residues in the CDR3. V lost 0 bases and J 11 bases, leaving 13 bases between the germline ends. DNA for the CDR3: TGTGCCAGCTCACCACCAGGACAGACGAGGGCTTTCTTT. This sequence encodes CASSPPGQTRAFF.

The chain recombines TRBV5-1 with TRBJ1-1; TRBD1 matches at 7 bases. This CDR3 has 15 residues. V lost 4 bases, J lost 3 bases, and 9 bases stayed unmatched. The germline gives CDR1 SGHRS, CDR2 YFSETQ. CDR3 sequence (DNA): TGCGCCAGCAGCCCGCTGACAGGGCGGGACACTGAAGCTTTCTTT. Translating it yields CASSPLTGRDTEAFF.

The rearrangement uses TRBV21-1 and TRBJ2-5; TRBD2, the D gene given by the table, was not confirmed from the DNA. TRBV21-1 is marked as a pseudogene. The CDR3 has 17 amino acids. For the CDR3, the DNA is TGTGCCAGCAGCAATTGTCCTAGCGGGGGGGCTTTAGAGACCCAGTACTTC. Its protein product is CASSNCPSGGALETQYF.